These 17 T cell receptor beta chains were all obtained from the same sample, sequenced in a study of Tregs in tolerant kidney transplant recipients. Related graft donors supplied nonmyeloablative bone marrow transplants, and mixed chimerism was transient. Assay: immunoSEQ multiplex PCR; the TCRdb copy retains only in-frame clones and omits some. The sample lists 84,000 or so clones, roughly 93% occurring once. The starting material was CD4+ T cells from blood (PBMCs), obtained 12 months after the transplant. These receptors all come from a human patient who received a combined kidney and bone marrow transplant. Some T cells may be transferred from the graft donor.

This chain connects TRBV6-4 to TRBJ2-1; 10 bases line up with TRBD1. Unmatched junction bases numbered 4, after V lost 6 bases and J lost 8 bases. Germline CDR1 reads MRHNA; CDR2 reads SNTAGT. This CDR3 contains 13 residues. The CDR3 region is CASSTTGGDEQFF. The CDR3 coding sequence is TGTGCCAGCAGCACGACAGGGGGCGATGAGCAGTTCTTC.

The chain combines TRBV9 with TRBJ2-2; 7 bases match TRBD2. The CDR3 runs to 16 residues. Germline values: CDR1 SGDLS, CDR2 YYNGEE. V dropped 4 bases and J dropped 2; count of bases not matched to a gene: 8. The CDR3: CASSPPLAANTGELFF. DNA of the CDR3: TGTGCCAGCAGCCCCCCGCTAGCGGCTAACACCGGGGAGCTGTTTTTT.

This sequence joins TRBV20-1 and TRBJ2-7, with D possibly being TRBD1 (5 bases). The germline V gene has CDR1 DFQATT and CDR2 SNEGSKA (reference sequence). V was trimmed by 0 bases and J by 11 bases, leaving 8 bases between them. This CDR3 is built from 10 residues. Here the CDR3 DNA reads TGCAGTGCTAGAGAAGGGGTTGAGTACTTC. It is translated as CSAREGVEYF.

This chain connects TRBV5-8 to TRBJ1-1, with a possible D match to TRBD1 (5 bases). Germline CDR1 is SGHTS and CDR2 is YDEGEE. This CDR3 comprises 16 residues. V dropped 0 bases and J dropped 3 bases, with 15 bases sitting between them. The DNA of the CDR3 is TGTGCCAGCAGCTTGGGTTTCGGAGGGGTCGACACTGAAGCTTTCTTT. Residues: CASSLGFGGVDTEAFF.

V gene TRBV11-3 combines with J gene TRBJ1-1, with unresolved D. CDR1 and CDR2 from the germline V gene are SGHNT and YENEEA. Between the trimmed V and J ends, which lost 5 bases and 0 bases, there was a span of 7 bases. This CDR3 region has 13 residues. The CDR3 spells CASSLYMNTEAFF. CDR3 bases: TGTGCCAGCAGCCTTTACATGAACACTGAAGCTTTCTTT. The whole variable domain, filled in from reference TRBV11-3 and TRBJ1-1, reads EAGVVQSPRYKIIEKKQPVAFWCNPISGHNTLYWYLQNLGQGPELLIRYENEEAVDDSQLPKDRFSAERLKGVDSTLKIQPAELGDSAVYLCASSLYMNTEAFFGQGTRLTVV.

This chain joins TRBV9 and TRBJ1-5; 10 bases fit TRBD1. This CDR3 has 18 amino acids. CDR1 and CDR2 (germline): SGDLS, YYNGEE. V was pared by 3 bases and J by 0 bases, with 9 bases of the junction left unmatched. The CDR3 is CASSAGTGAVGSNQPQHF. The DNA of the CDR3 is TGTGCCAGCAGCGCCGGGACAGGGGCTGTTGGTAGCAATCAGCCCCAGCATTTT.

CDR3: CASSLVELNTGELFF. CDR3 sequence (DNA): TGTGCCAGCAGCTTGGTGGAGCTGAACACCGGGGAGCTGTTTTTT. The V and J genes are TRBV5-6 and TRBJ2-2; no definite D call. Trimming left V 0 bases short and J 1 base short, with 7 bases between. The CDR3 contains 15 residues. The germline V gene encodes CDR1 SGHDT and CDR2 YYEEEE.

CDR3 coding DNA: TGTGCCAGCAGATACAACACTAGAGTCGATGAGCAGTTCTTC. This sequence encodes CASRYNTRVDEQFF. The rearrangement joins TRBV6-5 to TRBJ2-1; perhaps TRBD2 as D (5 bases). The CDR3 consists of 14 residues. V gave up 6 bases and J gave up 8 bases, with 17 bases separating them. Per germline, CDR1 MNHEY and CDR2 SVGAGI.

The chain uses TRBV5-1 and TRBJ1-4; 7 nucleotides match TRBD1. This CDR3 spans 16 amino acids. V was pared by 4 bases and J by 5 bases, with 11 bases of the junction left unmatched. CDR1 and CDR2 from the germline V gene are SGHRS and YFSETQ. As DNA, the CDR3 is TGCGCCAGCAGCCCAGTGGGGACAGAGACAAATGAAAAACTGTTTTTT. This sequence encodes CASSPVGTETNEKLFF.

The chain carries TRBV7-3 and TRBJ1-2; D is ambiguous. Trimming removed 0 bases at V and 2 bases at J, with 10 bases between. Germline values: CDR1 SGHTA, CDR2 FQGTGA. The CDR3 has 15 residues. This CDR3 is CASSLTGRGNYGYTF. CDR3 DNA: TGTGCCAGCAGCTTAACAGGAAGAGGGAACTATGGCTACACCTTC.

The rearrangement joins TRBV29-1 to TRBJ1-2; 7 bases fit TRBD1. J lost 0 bases, V lost 8 bases, and 3 bases had no gene match. Germline loops: CDR1 SQVTM, CDR2 ANQGSEA. The CDR3 loop spans 12 amino acids. The CDR3, as DNA: TGCAGCACCGGGACAGCTAACTATGGCTACACCTTC. This codes for CSTGTANYGYTF.

The CDR3 region is CASSFSGGGDTQYF. The CDR3 region has the DNA TGTGCCAGCAGCTTCAGCGGGGGGGGAGATACGCAGTATTTT. The genes are TRBV7-3 and TRBJ2-3; 10 bases fit TRBD2. The V gene's germline CDR1 is SGHTA and CDR2 FQGTGA. Trimming cost V 3 bases and J 5 bases; bases outside gene matches: 2. The CDR3 contains 14 residues.

The chain employs TRBV15 and TRBJ2-5, with TRBD1 as a possible D gene (6 bases). Per germline, CDR1 LNHNV and CDR2 YYDKDF (reference sequence). The CDR3 runs to 14 residues. The germline V and J ends were trimmed by 0 bases and 5 bases, with 10 bases remaining between them. The CDR3 DNA sequence: TGTGCCACCAGCAGAGATCAGGGGTGGGAGACCCAGTACTTC. Translating gives CATSRDQGWETQYF. Full variable domain (remainder filled in from reference TRBV15 and TRBJ2-5): DAMVIQNPRYQVTQFGKPVTLSCSQTLNHNVMYWYQQKSSQAPKLLFHYYDKDFNNEADTPDNFQSRRPNTSFCFLDIRSPGLGDTAMYLCATSRDQGWETQYFGPGTRLLVL.

The V gene is TRBV2, the J gene TRBJ2-7; possible D gene TRBD2, 6 bases. V dropped 6 bases and J dropped 7 bases, with 19 bases sitting between them. The CDR3 covers 14 residues. Germline V gene lookup returns CDR1 SNHLY and CDR2 FYNNEI. The CDR3 DNA is TGTGCCAGCAGGGTCCGCGGGGCCACAGAGGAGCAGTACTTC. Protein sequence: CASRVRGATEEQYF.

This sequence joins TRBV7-9 and TRBJ1-1; D is unresolved. Germline CDR1 reads SEHNR; CDR2 reads FQNEAQ (reference sequence). V lost 2 bases and J 5 bases, leaving 9 bases between the germline ends. The CDR3 is made up of 13 amino acids. CDR3 sequence reads: CASSLQRLTEAFF. The CDR3 nucleotides are TGTGCCAGCAGCTTACAGCGTTTGACTGAAGCTTTCTTT.

This clone was counted only a few times. The rearrangement joins TRBV5-6 to TRBJ1-5; D is possibly TRBD1 (5 bases). Germline V gene data show CDR1 as SGHDT and CDR2 as YYEEEE. CDR3 size: 12 residues. The V end was cut by 2 bases, the J end by 6 bases, with 6 bases between. In DNA form, the CDR3 reads TGTGCCAGCAGCTTTCAGGGTCAGCCCCAGCATTTT. Translated, it gives CASSFQGQPQHF.

V usage is TRBV6-1 and J usage is TRBJ2-2; a possible D gene is TRBD1 (6 bases). Germline V gene lookup returns CDR1 MNHNS and CDR2 SASEGT. The CDR3 runs to 13 residues. With 5 bases removed from V and 8 bases from J, the gap between germline ends came to 12 bases. Here the CDR3 reads CASSQGTAGELFF. The CDR3 region has the DNA TGTGCCAGCAGTCAGGGGACGGCGGGGGAGCTGTTTTTT.